This TCR beta chain was identified in a study of early T cells in non-severe SARS-CoV-2 infection. The wider study: Chains were unpaired, as sequencing was done on bulk RNA from unsorted whole blood.

Findings of the study overall: Private and CD4 specificities were missed by VDJdb matching, which favored anti-spike CD8 responses.

This CDR3 spans 13 amino acids. Germline-derived CDR1 and CDR2 are MGHRA and YSYEKL. V gave up 0 bases and J gave up 9 bases, with 9 bases separating them. The TCR library protocol was used to attach unique molecular identifiers. These identifiers were attached to individual cDNA molecules. TCRdb fed the 5' RACE reads into MiXCR, producing one record per CDR3 protein. This table holds about 80,000 distinct CDR3 sequences, 10% to 15% found once. Many counts were recorded for this clonotype. The antigen is undetermined. The sequencing sample was made of whole blood. The sequence came from an adult who was a healthcare worker with PCR-confirmed SARS-CoV-2 infection or an uninfected control (not recorded which). V gene TRBV4-1 combines with J gene TRBJ1-5, with D unresolved. CDR3 sequence (DNA): TGCGCCAGCAGCCAAGATCGCGGCCGGCCCCAGCATTTT. Its translation is CASSQDRGRPQHF.